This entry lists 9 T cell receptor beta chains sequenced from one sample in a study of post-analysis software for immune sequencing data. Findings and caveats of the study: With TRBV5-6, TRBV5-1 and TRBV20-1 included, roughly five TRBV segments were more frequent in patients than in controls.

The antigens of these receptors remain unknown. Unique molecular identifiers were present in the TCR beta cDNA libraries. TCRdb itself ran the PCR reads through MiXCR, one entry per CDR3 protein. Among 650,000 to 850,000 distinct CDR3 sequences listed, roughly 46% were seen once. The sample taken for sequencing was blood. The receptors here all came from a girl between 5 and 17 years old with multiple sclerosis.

The CDR3 nucleotides read TGCAGCGTTGACCCCCGAGGGTCCTTAGATACGCAGTATTTT. Translating it yields CSVDPRGSLDTQYF. The rearrangement uses TRBV29-1 and TRBJ2-3, with D perhaps matching TRBD2 (5 bases). The ends were cut back, 3 bases at V and 5 bases at J, with 15 bases in the middle. The CDR3 sequence is 14 residues long. Germline values: CDR1 SQVTM, CDR2 ANQGSEA.

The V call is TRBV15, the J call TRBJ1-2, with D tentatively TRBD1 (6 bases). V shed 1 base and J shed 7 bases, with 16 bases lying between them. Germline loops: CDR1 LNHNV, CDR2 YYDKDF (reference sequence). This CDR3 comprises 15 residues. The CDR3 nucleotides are TGTGCCACCAGCAGAGTTAACAGGGCTCTGAGTGGCTACACCTTC. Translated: CATSRVNRALSGYTF.

The CDR3 nucleotides read TGTGCCAGCAGCGTAGACGAGGGCGATGGCTACACCTTC. This gives the protein CASSVDEGDGYTF. The chain links TRBV9 to TRBJ1-2, with no clear D. Per the germline V gene, CDR1 is SGDLS and CDR2 is YYNGEE. The CDR3 runs 13 residues. The germline V and J ends were trimmed by 0 bases and 6 bases, with 9 bases remaining between them.

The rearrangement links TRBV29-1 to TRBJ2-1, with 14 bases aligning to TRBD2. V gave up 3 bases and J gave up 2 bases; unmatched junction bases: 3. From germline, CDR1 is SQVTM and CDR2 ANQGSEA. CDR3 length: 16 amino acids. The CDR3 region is CSVEGLAGAPYNEQFF. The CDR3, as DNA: TGCAGCGTTGAGGGACTAGCGGGGGCCCCCTACAATGAGCAGTTCTTC.

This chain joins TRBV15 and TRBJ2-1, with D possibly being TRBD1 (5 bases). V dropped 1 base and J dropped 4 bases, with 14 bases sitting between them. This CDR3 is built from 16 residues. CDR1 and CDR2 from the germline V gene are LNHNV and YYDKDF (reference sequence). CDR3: CATSRVGQGVYNEQFF. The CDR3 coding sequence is TGTGCCACCAGCAGAGTTGGGCAAGGGGTTTACAATGAGCAGTTCTTC.

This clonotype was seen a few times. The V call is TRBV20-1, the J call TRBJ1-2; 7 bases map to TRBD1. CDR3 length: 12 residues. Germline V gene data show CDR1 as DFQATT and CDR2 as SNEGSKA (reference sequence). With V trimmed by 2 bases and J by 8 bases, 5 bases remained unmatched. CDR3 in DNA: TGCAGTGCTAGAAACAGGGGTGGCGGCTACACCTTC. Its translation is CSARNRGGGYTF.

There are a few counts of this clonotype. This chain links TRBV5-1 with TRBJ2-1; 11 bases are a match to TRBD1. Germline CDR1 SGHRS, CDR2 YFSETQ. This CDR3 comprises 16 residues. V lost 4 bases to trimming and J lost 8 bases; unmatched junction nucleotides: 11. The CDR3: CASSPFGTGGEHEQFF. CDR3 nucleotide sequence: TGCGCCAGCAGCCCCTTCGGGACAGGGGGTGAGCATGAGCAGTTCTTC. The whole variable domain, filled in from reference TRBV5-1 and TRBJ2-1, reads KAGVTQTPRYLIKTRGQQVTLSCSPISGHRSVSWYQQTPGQGLQFLFEYFSETQRNKGNFPGRFSGRQFSNSRSEMNVSTLELGDSALYLCASSPFGTGGEHEQFFGPGTRLTVL.

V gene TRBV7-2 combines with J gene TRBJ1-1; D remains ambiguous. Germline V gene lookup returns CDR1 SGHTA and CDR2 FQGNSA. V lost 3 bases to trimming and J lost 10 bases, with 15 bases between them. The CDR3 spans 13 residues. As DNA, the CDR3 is TGTGCCAGCAGCTTGGAGACCGGATGGGGAGCTTTCTTT. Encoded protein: CASSLETGWGAFF.

The CDR3 sequence: CASSQLDGANSPLHF. In nucleotides, the CDR3 is TGTGCCAGCAGCCAACTAGACGGCGCAAATTCACCCCTCCACTTT. The gene calls are TRBV3-1 and TRBJ1-6; the D is unclear. CDR3 length: 15 amino acids. The V end was cut by 2 bases, the J end by 7 bases, with 12 bases between. From germline, CDR1 is LGHDT and CDR2 YNNKEL (reference sequence).